The 26 T cell receptor beta chains below come from one sample, sequenced in a study of CD8 T cells in ankylosing spondylitis. TCRdb fed the 5' RACE reads into MiXCR, producing one record per CDR3 protein. The sample yields more than 300,000 distinct CDR3 sequences, 11% seen once. Sequencing input: blood, either unsorted or a sorted T cell fraction (not recorded which). The receptor source for this set is a female donor with ankylosing spondylitis or in good health (not recorded which).

CDR3 residues: CASSFGTPYEKLFF. CDR3 in DNA: TGTGCCAGCAGTTTCGGGACCCCATACGAAAAACTGTTTTTT. J is TRBJ1-4 and V is TRBV12-3 or TRBV12-4; TRBD1 is a possible D gene (5 bases). The CDR3 is 14 amino acids. V was trimmed by 3 bases and J by 8 bases, leaving 13 bases between them.

This clonotype was picked up many times. J is TRBJ2-2 and V is TRBV20-1, with 9 bases fitting TRBD2. The J segment lost 3 bases and the V segment lost 0 bases, leaving 5 bases of the junction unmatched. The CDR3 extends over 16 amino acids. The V gene's germline CDR1 is DFQATT and CDR2 SNEGSKA (reference sequence). The CDR3 nucleotides read TGCAGTGCTAGAGATCCGGGCGGGAGGGACACCGGGGAGCTGTTTTTT. Protein: CSARDPGGRDTGELFF.

There are many counts of this clonotype. The chain uses TRBV20-1 and TRBJ2-6, with unresolved D. V was shortened by 0 bases and J by 0 bases, with 3 bases between the two germline ends. The length of the CDR3 is 14 residues. Germline V lookup: CDR1 DFQATT, CDR2 SNEGSKA (reference sequence). CDR3 sequence (DNA): TGCAGTGCTAGAGATTTCTCTGGGGCCAACGTCCTGACTTTC. Amino acids: CSARDFSGANVLTF.

This clonotype was seen at least ten times. V gene TRBV20-1 combines with J gene TRBJ2-3; possible D gene TRBD1, 5 bases. Trimming removed 2 bases from V and 0 bases from J, with 12 bases in between. From germline, CDR1 is DFQATT and CDR2 SNEGSKA (reference sequence). The CDR3 is 15 residues long. Written as DNA, the CDR3 is TGCAGTGCTAGAACGGTACAGGCAAGCACAGATACGCAGTATTTT. As protein: CSARTVQASTDTQYF.

Remarks on this clonotype: With a much larger clone just one base away, this may be a read error. The rearrangement joins TRBV27 to TRBJ1-1; perhaps TRBD1 as D (6 bases). Germline CDR1 reads MNHEY; CDR2 reads SMNVEV (reference sequence). The CDR3 is 15 residues long. Trimming pared 7 bases from V and 4 bases from J, leaving 19 bases between. The CDR3 DNA reads as TGTGCCAGCAACAGGGCCGGACGGTCGAGCACTGAAGCTTTCTTT. Translating gives CASNRAGRSSTEAFF.

This clonotype was seen repeatedly, ten times or more. CDR3 sequence (DNA): TGTGCCAGCAGTTTATCAAGGGGATTGAGGAATGAAGCTTTCTTT. Translation: CASSLSRGLRNEAFF. The chain employs TRBV27 and TRBJ1-1; TRBD1 is a possible D gene (5 bases). The CDR3 contains 15 residues. Germline V gene sequence: CDR1 MNHEY, CDR2 SMNVEV (reference sequence). V was clipped by 0 bases and J by 7 bases, with 15 bases between them.

There are a few counts of this clonotype. The chain carries TRBV20-1 and TRBJ2-2; 7 bases agree with TRBD1. The CDR3 has 16 amino acids. Looked up from germline, CDR1 is DFQATT and CDR2 is SNEGSKA (reference sequence). The V and J ends lost 1 base and 2 bases, in that order; junction bases with no gene match: 7. CDR3 region: CSARVQGTRNTGELFF. CDR3 nucleotide sequence: TGCAGTGCTAGAGTACAGGGGACGCGAAACACCGGGGAGCTGTTTTTT.

This clonotype was observed at least ten times. The rearrangement links TRBV28 to TRBJ2-4, with D possibly being TRBD2 (5 bases). CDR1 and CDR2 from the germline V gene are MDHEN and SYDVKM. The CDR3 contains 20 residues. V shed 5 bases and J shed 0 bases, with 26 bases lying between them. The CDR3 region is CASSPSLGSSSELAKNIQYF. For the CDR3, the DNA is TGTGCCAGCAGTCCGTCACTAGGTAGCTCATCTGAACTAGCCAAAAACATTCAGTACTTC.

Remarks on this clonotype: This sequence may be a read error, since a much larger clone differs from it by one base. Written as DNA, the CDR3 is TGCAGCGTTAAGAACACCGGGGGGCTGTTTTTT. The encoded protein is CSVKNTGGLFF. This chain joins TRBV29-1 and TRBJ2-2, with D maybe TRBD2 (6 bases). This CDR3 contains 11 residues. Germline-derived CDR1 and CDR2 are SQVTM and ANQGSEA.

This clonotype was detected a few times. The chain links TRBV5-5 to TRBJ1-1; D is possibly TRBD1 (6 bases). Germline values: CDR1 SGHKS, CDR2 YYEKEE (reference sequence). This CDR3 region has 15 residues. Trimming took off 3 bases at V and 0 bases at J, with 12 bases between the two ends. DNA of the CDR3: TGTGCCAGCAGCTCCCGACAGGTATTGAACACTGAAGCTTTCTTT. Amino acids: CASSSRQVLNTEAFF. Full variable domain (missing parts from reference TRBV5-5 and TRBJ1-1): DAGVTQSPTHLIKTRGQQVTLRCSPISGHKSVSWYQQVLGQGPQFIFQYYEKEERGRGNFPDRFSARQFPNYSSELNVNALLLGDSALYLCASSSRQVLNTEAFFGQGTRLTVV.

The chain carries TRBV24-1 and TRBJ2-1, with D maybe TRBD2 (6 bases). Germline V gene lookup returns CDR1 KGHDR and CDR2 SFDVKD. V was pared by 8 bases and J by 7 bases, with 8 bases between. CDR3 length: 11 residues. CDR3 DNA: TGTGCCACCATGGAGGGAAATGAGCAGTTCTTC. Residues: CATMEGNEQFF.

This clonotype was observed at least ten times. The rearrangement uses TRBV11-2 and TRBJ2-3, with TRBD2 matching 12 bases. CDR3 length: 15 amino acids. Germline CDR1 reads SGHAT; CDR2 reads FQNNGV. V trimming: 5 bases; J trimming: 12 bases; junction bases outside the gene matches: 12. The CDR3 reads CASSHEPSGRAAQYF. The CDR3 nucleotides read TGTGCCAGCAGCCACGAGCCTAGCGGGAGGGCAGCTCAGTATTTT.

The chain recombines TRBV24-1 with TRBJ2-1; D possibly uses TRBD1 or TRBD2 (6 bases each). This CDR3 region has 16 residues. V was trimmed by 4 bases and J by 5 bases, leaving 17 bases between them. The V gene's germline CDR1 is KGHDR and CDR2 SFDVKD. The CDR3 sequence: CATSDPGAQLDNEQFF. The CDR3 nucleotides are TGTGCCACCAGTGACCCGGGGGCCCAACTCGACAATGAGCAGTTCTTC.

This clonotype was seen many times. The CDR3 spells CASSPARLAAYNEQFF. The CDR3 bases are TGTGCCAGCAGTCCAGCGAGACTAGCGGCCTACAATGAGCAGTTCTTC. The V call is TRBV28, the J call TRBJ2-1; the match to TRBD2 covers 9 bases. CDR1 is MDHEN and CDR2 is SYDVKM in the germline V gene. V dropped 5 bases and J dropped 2; count of bases not matched to a gene: 7. The CDR3 spans 16 residues.

V and J are TRBV7-9 and TRBJ1-4, with unresolved D. The CDR3 length is 15 residues. With 5 bases removed from V and 2 bases from J, the gap between germline ends came to 12 bases. Germline V gives CDR1 SEHNR, CDR2 FQNEAQ (reference sequence). CDR3 sequence reads: CASSPKRRTNEKLFF. The CDR3 coding sequence is TGTGCCAGCAGCCCCAAGAGACGGACTAATGAAAAACTGTTTTTT.

The chain recombines TRBV5-1 with TRBJ2-7, with 9 nucleotides matching TRBD1. The germline gives CDR1 SGHRS, CDR2 YFSETQ. The CDR3 totals 13 residues. V was clipped by 8 bases and J by 3 bases; unmatched bases: 6. The CDR3 nucleotides are TGCGCCAGTATGGGACAGGGTAACTACGAGCAGTACTTC. Translated: CASMGQGNYEQYF.

This clonotype has at least ten counts. The chain is built from TRBV20-1 and TRBJ2-3, with D perhaps TRBD2 (5 bases). Deletions cut 2 bases from V and 2 bases from J, with 11 bases between. Germline CDR1 reads DFQATT; CDR2 reads SNEGSKA (reference sequence). This CDR3 region has 14 residues. This CDR3 is CSARRSGFTDTQYF. The CDR3 DNA reads TGCAGTGCTAGACGGAGCGGTTTCACAGATACGCAGTATTTT.

This clonotype was counted many times. The chain combines TRBV6-4 with TRBJ2-2; 12 nucleotides line up with TRBD2. Per germline, CDR1 MRHNA and CDR2 SNTAGT. The CDR3 consists of 16 residues. J lost 7 bases, V lost 6 bases, and 9 bases had no gene match. The CDR3 bases are TGTGCCAGCAGCCCTAGCGGGAGGGCCTCTCTCGGGGAGCTGTTTTTT. Translating gives CASSPSGRASLGELFF.

The rearrangement joins TRBV2 to TRBJ1-2; D remains ambiguous. The V gene's germline CDR1 is SNHLY and CDR2 FYNNEI. With 2 bases removed from V and 8 bases from J, the gap between germline ends came to 9 bases. The CDR3 consists of 12 residues. CDR3 region: CASSERIWGYTF. For the CDR3, the DNA is TGTGCCAGCAGTGAAAGGATTTGGGGCTACACCTTC.

The rearrangement uses TRBV27 and TRBJ2-2; D remains ambiguous. The length of the CDR3 is 13 residues. V lost 2 bases and J lost 4, with 5 bases in between. The germline V gene has CDR1 MNHEY and CDR2 SMNVEV (reference sequence). The CDR3 sequence: CASSLMSTGELFF. The CDR3 region has the DNA TGTGCCAGCAGTTTAATGAGCACCGGGGAGCTGTTTTTT.

This clonotype was found many times. The genes are TRBV20-1 and TRBJ2-2, with D possibly matching TRBD2 (8 bases). V lost 6 bases and J lost 7, with 18 bases in between. The CDR3 length is 14 residues. Looked up from germline, CDR1 is DFQATT and CDR2 is SNEGSKA (reference sequence). CDR3 bases: TGCAGTGCCGGGGGGGGGACAGATCACGGGGAGCTGTTTTTT. Amino acid sequence: CSAGGGTDHGELFF.

This clonotype appeared many times. The chain carries TRBV5-1 and TRBJ2-1; 15 bases line up with TRBD2. V gave up 3 bases and J gave up 9 bases; unmatched junction bases: 13. Germline values: CDR1 SGHRS, CDR2 YFSETQ. The CDR3 length is 18 residues. CDR3 amino acids: CASSYQHLGLAGGGEQFF. DNA for the CDR3: TGCGCCAGCAGCTACCAACACTTAGGACTAGCGGGAGGGGGTGAGCAGTTCTTC.

Ten or more counts support this clonotype. The CDR3 spells CSVTGVVWGTEAFF. The CDR3 DNA reads TGCAGTGTGACAGGGGTAGTTTGGGGCACTGAAGCTTTCTTT. This chain joins TRBV20-1 and TRBJ1-1, with TRBD1 matching over 8 bases. Germline V gives CDR1 DFQATT, CDR2 SNEGSKA (reference sequence). This CDR3 region has 14 residues. The V segment lost 7 bases and the J segment 4 bases; nucleotides outside the gene matches: 11.

This clonotype has ten or more counts. V and J are TRBV7-8 and TRBJ1-6, with D uncertain. The CDR3 contains 12 residues. The germline V and J ends were trimmed by 6 bases and 9 bases, with 9 bases remaining between them. Germline V gene lookup returns CDR1 SGHVS and CDR2 FQNEAQ. CDR3 sequence reads: CASSLGSSPLHF. The CDR3 DNA reads as TGTGCCAGCAGTTTGGGGAGTTCACCCCTCCACTTT.

This clonotype was detected ten times or more. The chain carries TRBV5-1 and TRBJ2-7; 7 bases match TRBD1. The CDR3 loop spans 15 amino acids. From germline, CDR1 is SGHRS and CDR2 YFSETQ. V lost 3 bases and J lost 0; bases outside the gene matches: 6. In nucleotides, the CDR3 is TGCGCCAGCAGCTGGGACAGCTACAACTCCTACGAGCAGTACTTC. Its translation is CASSWDSYNSYEQYF.

The chain recombines TRBV7-2 with TRBJ2-2, with D tentatively TRBD1 (6 bases). Per the germline V gene, CDR1 is SGHTA and CDR2 is FQGNSA. CDR3 size: 17 residues. V was cut by 4 bases and J by 1 base, with 16 bases left in between. The CDR3 coding sequence is TGTGCCAGCAGCTACAGGGTTGGCACGAGGAACACCGGGGAGCTGTTTTTT. Protein: CASSYRVGTRNTGELFF.